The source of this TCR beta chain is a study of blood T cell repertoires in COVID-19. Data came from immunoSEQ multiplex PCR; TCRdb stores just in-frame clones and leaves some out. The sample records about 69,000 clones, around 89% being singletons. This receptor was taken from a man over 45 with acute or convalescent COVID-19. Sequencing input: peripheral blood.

The CDR3 loop is CASSPEGGGLNTGELFF. The CDR3 DNA is TGCGCCAGCAGCCCCGAGGGAGGGGGACTAAACACCGGGGAGCTGTTTTTT. The J gene is TRBJ2-2, the V gene TRBV4-3, with D maybe TRBD2 (7 bases). Per germline, CDR1 LGHNA and CDR2 YSLEER. The germline V and J ends were trimmed by 4 bases and 2 bases, with 17 bases remaining between them. The CDR3 consists of 17 residues.